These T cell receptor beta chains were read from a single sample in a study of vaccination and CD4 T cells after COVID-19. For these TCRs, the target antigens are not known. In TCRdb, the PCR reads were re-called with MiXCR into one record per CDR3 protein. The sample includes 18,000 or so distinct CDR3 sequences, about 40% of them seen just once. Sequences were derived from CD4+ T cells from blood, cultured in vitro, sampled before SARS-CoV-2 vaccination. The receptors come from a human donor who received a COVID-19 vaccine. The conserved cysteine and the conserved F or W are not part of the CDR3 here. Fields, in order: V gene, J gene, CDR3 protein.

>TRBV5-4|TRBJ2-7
ASSPRGGLAYEQY
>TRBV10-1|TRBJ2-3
ASTNTDTQY
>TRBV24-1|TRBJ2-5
ATSDFGLAKETQY
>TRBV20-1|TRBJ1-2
SASFTGNT
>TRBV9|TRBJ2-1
ASSAWVGGPYNEQF
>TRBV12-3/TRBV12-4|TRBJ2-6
ASSSTVFFSGANVLT
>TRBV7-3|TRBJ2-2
ASSLNGGRNTGELF
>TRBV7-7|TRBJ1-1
ASSPSGLTEAF
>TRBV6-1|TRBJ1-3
ASSPDRDGNTIY
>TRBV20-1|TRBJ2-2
SARDPAGGGTGELF
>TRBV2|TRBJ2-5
ASSSEKLAPQY
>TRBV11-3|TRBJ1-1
ASSTRGGSIEAF
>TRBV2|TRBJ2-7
ASGGGTDYEQY
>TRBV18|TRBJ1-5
ASSSDRDYSNQPQH
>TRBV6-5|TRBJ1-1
ASSSGFAGEAF
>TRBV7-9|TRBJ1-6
ASSSRQRLNSPLH
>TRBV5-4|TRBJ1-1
ASSLISGLNTEAF
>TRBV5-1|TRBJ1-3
ASSLGDRDGNTIY